What follows is one T cell receptor (beta chain) and its context. This clonotype has just a few counts. It has no known antigen specificity. One base away there is no much larger clone; base qualities are not given. This sample is drawn from a study of CD8 T cells in ankylosing spondylitis (dated by TCRdb to the late 2010s). Background for the entire study: The study profiled T cell receptor beta repertoires in healthy donors and ankylosing spondylitis patients to find disease-linked TCR variants. The full study cohort was made up of about 24 ankylosing spondylitis patients and fewer than 120 healthy donors. Peripheral blood samples were taken, and synovial fluid was additionally collected from ankylosing spondylitis patients. The study at large found these results: The disease-linked clones had a CD8+ phenotype and were found at relatively low frequencies in peripheral blood. The disease-linked clones were reported to be significantly enriched in matched synovial fluid samples from ankylosing spondylitis patients. Some motif variants had previously been reported in the synovial fluid and blood of reactive arthritis patients, which suggests shared mechanisms of disease initiation. Blood from ankylosing spondylitis patients appeared to be characterized by a TCR beta motif composed of several highly homologous amino acid variants.

Sequencing used an Illumina HiSeq 2500. TCR beta libraries were prepared by quantitative 5'-RACE with molecular barcodes. On the authors' methods: A new computational method, built on a probabilistic model of VDJ rearrangement, was used to identify disease-linked TCR variants. The public reads were reanalyzed by TCRdb: fastp trimming at Q25, MiXCR alignment, in-frame beta chains only. When rows share a CDR3 protein, they turn into one entry using the most common DNA and genes. The V and J calls were determined by TCRdb, not by the authors. Across this sample there are more than 600,000 distinct CDR3 sequences, with 15% to 20% seen only once. The top ten clones comprise about a fifth of the sample. In the germline V gene, CDR1 corresponds to WSHSY and CDR2 to SAAADI. Trimming costs V 5 bases and J 3 bases, and their ends lie 10 bases apart. The CDR3 has 14 amino acids, counting the end cysteine and phenylalanine. The read is trimmed to its CDR3 DNA, 42 bases read in frame from base 1.

The chain is made from TRBV10-2 and TRBJ2-2; the best D guess is TRBD1, with 6 bases matching. The receptor comes from a male donor with ankylosing spondylitis. The sequencing input was blood, either unsorted or a sorted T cell fraction (not recorded which). The DNA sequence is given as TGCGCCAGCAGTACCGGACAGTACACCGGGGAGCTGTTTTTT. Its translation reads: CASSTGQYTGELFF.